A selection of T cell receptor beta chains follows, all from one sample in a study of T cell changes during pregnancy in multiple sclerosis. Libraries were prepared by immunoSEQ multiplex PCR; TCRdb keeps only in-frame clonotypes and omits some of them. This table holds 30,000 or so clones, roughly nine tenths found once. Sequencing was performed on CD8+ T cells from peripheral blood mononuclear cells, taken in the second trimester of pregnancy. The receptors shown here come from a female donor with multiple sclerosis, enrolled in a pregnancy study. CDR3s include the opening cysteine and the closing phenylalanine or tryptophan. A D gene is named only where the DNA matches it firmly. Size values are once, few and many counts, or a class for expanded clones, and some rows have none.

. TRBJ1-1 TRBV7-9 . TGTGCCAGCAGCCATCGCTATAAACCCGCCACAGCTTTCTTT CASSHRYKPATAFF
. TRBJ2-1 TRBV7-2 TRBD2 TGTGCCAGCAGTTTAGCGGGGGGGCCCTCCTACAATGAGCAGTTCTTC CASSLAGGPSYNEQFF
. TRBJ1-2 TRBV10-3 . TGTGCCATCAGTGACTCAGATTACTATGGCTACACCTTC CAISDSDYYGYTF
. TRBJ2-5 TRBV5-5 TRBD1 TGTGCCAGCAGCCTCTACCCCGGGACAGGACAAGAGACCCAGTACTTC CASSLYPGTGQETQYF
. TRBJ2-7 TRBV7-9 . TGTGCCAGCAGCCCGACCCCTGGACAGTCCTTTTCCTACGAGCAGTACTTC CASSPTPGQSFSYEQYF
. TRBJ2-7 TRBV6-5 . TGTGCCAGCAGTTACGGGTCAGGGGGGTACGAGCAGTACTTC CASSYGSGGYEQYF
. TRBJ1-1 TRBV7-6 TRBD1 TGTGCCAGCAGCCCAGGGGGCGGGTTGGAGGGCACTGAAGCTTTCTTT CASSPGGGLEGTEAFF
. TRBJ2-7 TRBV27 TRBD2 TGTGCCAGCAGCCGCGGGGGGATCTACGAGCAGTACTTC CASSRGGIYEQYF
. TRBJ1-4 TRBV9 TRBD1 TGTGCCAGCAGCGCCCAGGGGGCGAAGGAAAAACTGTTTTTT CASSAQGAKEKLFF
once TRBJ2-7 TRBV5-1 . TGCGCCAGCAGTACAGCCGGGACTCCAACCTCCTACGAGCAGTACTTC CASSTAGTPTSYEQYF
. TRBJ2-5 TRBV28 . TGTGCCAGCAGGAGCAGGCGCTGGGAGACCCAGTACTTC CASRSRRWETQYF
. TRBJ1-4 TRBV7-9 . TGTGCCAGCAGCGCACGGGAAAAACTGTTTTTT CASSAREKLFF
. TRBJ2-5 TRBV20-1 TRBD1 TGCAGTGCTGGGACAGGGGAACCCCAGTACTTC CSAGTGEPQYF
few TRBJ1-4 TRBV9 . TGTGCCAGCACCCTTGGGGGGGGCACTAATGAAAAACTGTTTTTT CASTLGGGTNEKLFF
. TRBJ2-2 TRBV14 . TGTGCCAGCAGGGGAACCTTGGCGGGGGCCGACAAGATTAACACCGGGGAGCTGTTTTTT CASRGTLAGADKINTGELFF
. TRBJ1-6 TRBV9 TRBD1 TGTGCCAGCAGCGTAGATCCGAGACAGGGCCGTTCACCCCTCCACTTT CASSVDPRQGRSPLHF
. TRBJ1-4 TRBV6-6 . TGTGCCAGCAGTTACTCTATCCGGGTAACTAATGAAAAACTGTTTTTT CASSYSIRVTNEKLFF
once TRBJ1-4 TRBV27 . TGTGCCAGCAGTTTATTTTCCAGGGTGCGGCGTGAAAAACTGTTTTTT CASSLFSRVRREKLFF
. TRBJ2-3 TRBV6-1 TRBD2 TGTGCCAGCAGTGGACTAGCGCTTAGCACAGATACGCAGTATTTT CASSGLALSTDTQYF
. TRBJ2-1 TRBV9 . TGTGCCAGCAGCGTTCCTACCGGGACTCCCTCCAATGAGCAGTTCTTC CASSVPTGTPSNEQFF
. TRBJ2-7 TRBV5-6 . TGTGCCAGCAGCCTAGCGTGGGGAGCCTACGAGCAGTACTTC CASSLAWGAYEQYF
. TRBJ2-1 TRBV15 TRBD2 TGTGCCACCAGCAGGGGCGAGGGCCGGACTAGCGCCACCCATGAGCAGTTCTTC CATSRGEGRTSATHEQFF
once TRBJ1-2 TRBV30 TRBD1 TGTGCCTGGAGACGGACAGGGGGCGCAAATGGCTACACCTTC CAWRRTGGANGYTF
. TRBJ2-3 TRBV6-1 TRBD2 TGTGCCAGCAGTGGCCTGCCTAGCGGGGGTGGCACAGATACGCAGTATTTT CASSGLPSGGGTDTQYF
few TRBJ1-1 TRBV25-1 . TGTGCCAGCAGCCGGGGGGGGTACACTGAAGCTTTCTTT CASSRGGYTEAFF
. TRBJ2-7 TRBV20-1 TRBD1 TGCAGTGCACGACAGGGATACGAGCAGTACTTC CSARQGYEQYF
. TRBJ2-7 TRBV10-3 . TGTGCCATCAGTGACCCGGACACGTACGAGCAGTACTTC CAISDPDTYEQYF
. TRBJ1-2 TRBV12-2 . TGTGCAAGTCGCTTAGGCGACAGGCAGTCCTATGGCTACACCTTC CASRLGDRQSYGYTF
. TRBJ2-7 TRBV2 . TGTGCCAGCAGTGAAGCGCAAGGGAGCACTATGCCCTACGAGCAGTACTTC CASSEAQGSTMPYEQYF
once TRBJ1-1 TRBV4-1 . TGCGCCAGCAGCCAAGAACGGACAGAAAACACTGAAGCTTTCTTT CASSQERTENTEAFF
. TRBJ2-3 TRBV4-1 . TGCGCCAGCTTAGGGGTAGCGGGCACAGATACGCAGTATTTT CASLGVAGTDTQYF
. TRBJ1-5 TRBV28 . TGTGCCAGCAGTTTAAGGGGTGTTAGCAATCAGCCCCAGCATTTT CASSLRGVSNQPQHF
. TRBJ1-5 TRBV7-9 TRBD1 TGTGCCAGCAGCCCTCACAGGGGGAATCAGCCCCAGCATTTT CASSPHRGNQPQHF
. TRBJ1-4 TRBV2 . TGTGCCAGCAGTGAAGGAAGGAGTTCGAATGAAAAACTGTTTTTT CASSEGRSSNEKLFF
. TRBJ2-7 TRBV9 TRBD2 TGTGCCAGCAGCGTAAGCGGGGGTTACGAGCAGTACTTC CASSVSGGYEQYF
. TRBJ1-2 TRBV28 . TGTGCCAGCGGATCCCGCCAGGGGCCTAACTATGGCTACACCTTC CASGSRQGPNYGYTF
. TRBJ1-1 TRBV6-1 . TGTGCCAGCAGTGTTGGGAGGAGACCGAACACTGAAGCTTTCTTT CASSVGRRPNTEAFF
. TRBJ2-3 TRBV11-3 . TGTGCCAGCAGCTTAGGGGGACTTAGGGCAGATACGCAGTATTTT CASSLGGLRADTQYF
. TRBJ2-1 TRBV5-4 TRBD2 TGTGCCAGCAGCCTAAAGCGGGAGGCGGACAATGAGCAGTTCTTC CASSLKREADNEQFF
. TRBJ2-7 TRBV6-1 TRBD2 TGTGCCAGCAGTGACGGGATAGCGGGGGTCTCTAGAGACGAGCAGTACTTC CASSDGIAGVSRDEQYF
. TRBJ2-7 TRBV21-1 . TGTGCCAGCAGCAAGCGGTGGAGGGGACAGGGCTACGAGCAGTACTTC CASSKRWRGQGYEQYF
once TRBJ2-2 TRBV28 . TGTGCCAGCAGTAACAGGGCAGGCGCGAACACCGGGGAGCTGTTTTTT CASSNRAGANTGELFF
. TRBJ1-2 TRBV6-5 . TGTGCCAGCCAAAGGGGGGGGCGCTTCACCTTC CASQRGGRFTF
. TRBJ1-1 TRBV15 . TGTGCCACCAGACAAGTAATGAACACTGAAGCTTTCTTT CATRQVMNTEAFF
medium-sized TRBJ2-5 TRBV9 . TGTGCCAGCAGCCCAACAGGGGCGGGGGAGACCCAGTACTTC CASSPTGAGETQYF
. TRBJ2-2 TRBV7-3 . TGTGCCAGCAGCTTCCAGGGCGGTGACGGGGAGCTGTTTTTT CASSFQGGDGELFF
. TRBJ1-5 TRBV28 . TGTGCCAGCAGTTCGAGGATACTCCAGGGGTTAGGCAATCAGCCCCAGCATTTT CASSSRILQGLGNQPQHF
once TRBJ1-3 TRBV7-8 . TGTGCCAGCAGCCTGCGAGGCTCTGGAAACACCATATATTTT CASSLRGSGNTIYF
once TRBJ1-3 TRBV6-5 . TGTGCCAGCAGAACAGGCCATTTCTCTGGAAACACCATATATTTT CASRTGHFSGNTIYF
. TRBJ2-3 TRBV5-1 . TGCGCCAGCAGCTCGACCCGGGGAGATACGCAGTATTTT CASSSTRGDTQYF
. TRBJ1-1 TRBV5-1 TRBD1 TGCGCCAGCAGCTTGGTGGGCCAGGGGGTTATGAACACTGAAGCTTTCTTT CASSLVGQGVMNTEAFF
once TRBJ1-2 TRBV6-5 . TGTGCCAGCAGTTACCTGGGCAGGCAGCGGAACTATGGCTACACCTTC CASSYLGRQRNYGYTF
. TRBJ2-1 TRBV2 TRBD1 TGTGCCAGCCGACGGGACAGCTCCCCCTACAATGAGCAGTTCTTC CASRRDSSPYNEQFF
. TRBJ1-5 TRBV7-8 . TGTGCCAGCAGCTTAGTCGGGGGGGGACGGCGACAAATTAGCAATCAGCCCCAGCATTTT CASSLVGGGRRQISNQPQHF
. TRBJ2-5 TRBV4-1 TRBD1 TGCGCCAGCAGCCAAACCCCCTCCCAGACAGGGAGACAAGAGACCCAGTACTTC CASSQTPSQTGRQETQYF